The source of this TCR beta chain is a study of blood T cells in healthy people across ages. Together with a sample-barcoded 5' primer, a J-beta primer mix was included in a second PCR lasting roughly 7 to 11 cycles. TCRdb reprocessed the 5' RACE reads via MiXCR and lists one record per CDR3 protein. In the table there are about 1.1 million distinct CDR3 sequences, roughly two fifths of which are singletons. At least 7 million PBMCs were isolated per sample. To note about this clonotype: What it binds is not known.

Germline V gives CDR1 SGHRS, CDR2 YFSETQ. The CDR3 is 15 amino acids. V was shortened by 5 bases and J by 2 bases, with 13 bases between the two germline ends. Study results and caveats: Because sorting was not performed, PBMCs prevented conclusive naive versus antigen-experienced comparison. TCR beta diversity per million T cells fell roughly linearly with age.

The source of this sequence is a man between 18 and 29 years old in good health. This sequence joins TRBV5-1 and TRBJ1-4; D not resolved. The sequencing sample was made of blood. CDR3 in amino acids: CASSPERGTNEKLFF. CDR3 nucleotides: TGCGCCAGCAGTCCTGAGAGAGGGACTAATGAAAAACTGTTTTTT.